This T cell receptor beta chain derives from a study of blood T cell repertoires in COVID-19. About the study: Some COVID-19 samples were acute and others convalescent; all came from the United States, Italy and Spain. Sources were T cells, B-cell-depleted T cells, or PBMCs; the material itself was cDNA or gDNA.

Original analysis: Estimates of nucleated cell counts were drawn from the amplification of reference gene primers. Sequencing used immunoSEQ multiplex PCR; TCRdb keeps in-frame clones, though not all of them. The V and J calls and clone size were taken over from that table, and D and trimming were inferred from the DNA. This sample has approximately 180,000 clones, with roughly nine tenths found just once. The CDR3 covers 15 residues. V lost 6 bases to trimming and J lost 3 bases; unmatched junction nucleotides: 8. The germline V gene encodes CDR1 SGHTS and CDR2 YDEGEE. This receptor was taken from a man in his 60s with active or convalescent COVID-19. V usage is TRBV5-8 and J usage is TRBJ2-3; TRBD1 aligns across 9 bases. The sample consisted of peripheral blood. Here the CDR3 reads CASNPTGQGTDTQYF. The CDR3 coding sequence is TGTGCCAGCAACCCGACGGGACAGGGAACAGATACGCAGTATTTT.